The text below deals with one T cell receptor (beta chain). Its target is not known. This sample is part of a study of CD8+CD57+ T cells in acquired aplastic anemia. Study-wide results and caveats: Controls and patients did not differ significantly in CD8+ Simpson's diversity. Patients and controls shared some 29 CD8+ CDR3 sequences, which appeared highly expressed in patients and within their immunodominant clones.

Genomic DNA templated the TCR beta VDJ and CDR3 profiling. MiXCR, applied by TCRdb to the reads, yields one record per CDR3 protein. The table lists 400,000 to 450,000 distinct CDR3 sequences, 55% to 75% of them singletons, with approximately 3.8% in the top ten. The CDR3 sequence is 14 residues long. Germline CDR1 is SNHLY and CDR2 is FYNNEI. After removal of 8 bases from V and 7 bases from J, the junction contained 9 bases not matched to a gene. This TCR came from a human donor in good health, serving as a control. Sequencing was performed on sorted CD4+, CD8+, or CD8+CD57+ T cells (not recorded which) from PBMCs. The chain links TRBV2 to TRBJ1-1, with TRBD1 identical over 11 bases. CDR3 loop: CASADRGRGVEAFF. The DNA for the CDR3 is TGTGCCAGCGCGGACAGGGGGCGAGGGGTTGAAGCTTTCTTT.